A single sample is the source of the 13 T cell receptor beta chains below, sequenced in a study of cytomegalovirus exposure and HLA in healthy donors. It was with 60 Vbeta and 13 Jbeta primers that the PCR ran. Sequencing used immunoSEQ multiplex PCR; TCRdb keeps in-frame clones, though not all of them. The sample lists some 140,000 clones; 65% to 80% were seen once. The specimen sequenced was PBMCs. The source of these receptors is a woman between 50 and 59 years old in good health and CMV-seropositive.

This clone was picked up a small number of times. The CDR3 nucleotides read TGTGCCAGCAGCGTAGAGGACTCGAGGTCCTACAATGAGCAGTTCTTC. It yields the protein CASSVEDSRSYNEQFF. The chain has TRBV9 and TRBJ2-1, with D maybe TRBD2 (5 bases). The CDR3 consists of 16 residues. V was shortened by 0 bases and J by 1 base, with 11 bases between the two germline ends. CDR1 and CDR2 from the germline V gene are SGDLS and YYNGEE.

The chain joins TRBV5-4 to TRBJ1-3, with D possibly matching TRBD1 (6 bases). Germline CDR1 and CDR2: SGHNT and YYREEE (reference sequence). With 4 bases removed from V and 0 bases from J, the gap between germline ends came to 8 bases. CDR3 size: 14 residues. The CDR3 nucleotides read TGTGCCAGCAGCCAACAGGGCTCTGGAAACACCATATATTTT. Translating gives CASSQQGSGNTIYF. Supplemented by reference TRBV5-4 and TRBJ1-3, the full variable domain reads ETGVTQSPTHLIKTRGQQVTLRCSSQSGHNTVSWYQQALGQGPQFIFQYYREEENGRGNFPPRFSGLQFPNYSSELNVNALELDDSALYLCASSQQGSGNTIYFGEGSWLTVV.

This chain connects TRBV18 to TRBJ2-7; D is ambiguous. The V and J ends lost 3 bases and 6 bases respectively, with 12 bases between them. This CDR3 is built from 13 residues. Germline CDR1 and CDR2: KGHSH and LQKENI. Here the CDR3 DNA reads TGTGCCAGCTCACCTGCACCAAAACTCGAGCAGTACTTC. Protein: CASSPAPKLEQYF.

This clone was counted a few times. The chain carries TRBV7-2 and TRBJ2-1, with TRBD1 matching over 7 bases. This CDR3 spans 15 amino acids. The trim removed 6 bases at V and 4 bases at J, leaving 9 bases unmatched. Germline CDR1 reads SGHTA; CDR2 reads FQGNSA. In nucleotides, the CDR3 is TGTGCCAGCAGGAGACCGGGACAGACATACAATGAGCAGTTCTTC. Protein product: CASRRPGQTYNEQFF.

V and J are TRBV6-5 and TRBJ2-1; D is ambiguous. The CDR3 consists of 13 residues. V was shortened by 4 bases and J by 0 bases, with 4 bases between the two germline ends. Germline values: CDR1 MNHEY, CDR2 SVGAGI. In DNA, the CDR3 is TGTGCCAGCAGTTCTAGCTCCTACAATGAGCAGTTCTTC. This codes for CASSSSSYNEQFF.

The chain is built from TRBV7-8 and TRBJ1-2, with 7 bases identical to TRBD1. V shed 11 bases and J 7 bases; nucleotides not matched to a gene: 10. The germline V gene encodes CDR1 SGHVS and CDR2 FQNEAQ. The CDR3 is 12 amino acids. CDR3 nucleotide sequence: TGTGCCGGGCCTAACAGGGGTAGTGGCTACACCTTC. Translating it yields CAGPNRGSGYTF.

The V call is TRBV6-5, the J call TRBJ1-1, with 8 bases aligning to TRBD1. The V gene's germline CDR1 is MNHEY and CDR2 SVGAGI. This CDR3 is 14 amino acids long. J lost 5 bases, V lost 0 bases, and 2 bases had no gene match. DNA of the CDR3: TGTGCCAGCAGTTACTCTCAGGGGGCTACTGAAGCTTTCTTT. Protein product: CASSYSQGATEAFF.

This clone turned up a few times. This CDR3 reads CASSRGGQGYGYTF. The CDR3, as DNA: TGCGCCAGCAGCAGGGGGGGACAGGGCTATGGCTACACCTTC. This chain uses TRBV5-1 with TRBJ1-2; 9 positions match TRBD1. The CDR3 contains 14 residues. Germline loops: CDR1 SGHRS, CDR2 YFSETQ. J lost 4 bases, V lost 4 bases, and 5 bases had no gene match.

The genes are TRBV6-1 and TRBJ1-5; D perhaps matches TRBD1 (5 bases). The CDR3 consists of 12 residues. V gave up 7 bases and J gave up 3 bases, with 7 bases separating them. Germline loops: CDR1 MNHNS, CDR2 SASEGT. This chain's CDR3 is CASTRANQPQHF. CDR3 DNA: TGTGCCAGCACCAGGGCCAATCAGCCCCAGCATTTT.

The chain uses TRBV7-6 and TRBJ2-5, with no clear D. V lost 3 bases and J lost 2, with 13 bases in between. The CDR3 contains 15 residues. Germline CDR1 SGHVS, CDR2 FNYEAQ. The CDR3: CASSFDPNGQETQYF. DNA for the CDR3: TGTGCCAGCAGCTTTGACCCAAACGGGCAAGAGACCCAGTACTTC.

This chain connects TRBV9 to TRBJ2-5; 10 nucleotides align to TRBD2. Matching the DNA end better, TRBJ2-7 makes the J call doubtful. The CDR3 runs to 14 residues. Per germline, CDR1 SGDLS and CDR2 YYNGEE. CDR3 amino acids: CASSKTSGQYEQYF. CDR3 DNA sequence: TGTGCCAGCAGCAAGACTAGCGGGCAATACGAGCAGTACTTC.

The CDR3 bases are TGTGCCAGCAGCCCCCAACTAGCGGCCAACACAGATACGCAGTATTTT. This gives the protein CASSPQLAANTDTQYF. The V call is TRBV7-3, the J call TRBJ2-3, with 8 bases that match TRBD2. The CDR3 spans 16 residues. Looked up from germline, CDR1 is SGHTA and CDR2 is FQGTGA. With 5 bases clipped from V and 2 bases from J, the junction kept 9 bases outside the gene matches.

The table lists this clone with a count of one. DNA for the CDR3: TGTGCCAGCTCCGAAGGGGGGGGGCGCGAGCAGTACTTC. Residues: CASSEGGGREQYF. The chain uses TRBV6-4 and TRBJ2-5; a weak D match, TRBD2 (7 bases). The DNA matches TRBJ2-7 better at its end, which makes the J call doubtful. CDR1 MRHNA and CDR2 SNTAGT come from the germline V gene. The CDR3 is made up of 13 amino acids.